Each of the 3 T cell receptor beta chains below was sequenced from the same sample in a study of glioma-infiltrating T cells after dendritic cell vaccination. Profiling relied on immunoSEQ multiplex PCR, and the TCRdb table lists in-frame clones only, not all of them. The sample comprises fewer than 2,500 clones, around 80% of which are singletons, and 9.5% to 13% rests with the top ten. Time point here: after dendritic cell vaccination, including at tumor progression/relapse. Autologous tumor lysate was loaded overnight onto monocyte-derived dendritic cells grown seven to eight days with IL-4 and GM-CSF. The source was tumor tissue, collected after dendritic cell vaccination. The receptors stem from a human donor with glioblastoma.

The rearrangement uses TRBV7-8 and TRBJ2-1; TRBD2 matches 10 bases. CDR3 length equals 14 residues. Trimming at V came to 5 bases and at J to 10 bases, leaving 8 bases not matched to a gene. CDR1 is SGHVS and CDR2 is FQNEAQ in the germline V gene. The CDR3 DNA sequence: TGTGCCAGCAGCCCACGGACTAGCGGTGGGGAGCAGTTCTTC. It specifies CASSPRTSGGEQFF.

This clone is a singleton in its sample. This sequence joins TRBV19 and TRBJ2-2, with D possibly matching TRBD2 (5 bases). Germline loops: CDR1 LNHDA, CDR2 SQIVND (reference sequence). Trimming took 5 bases from V and 1 from J, leaving 20 bases between them. This CDR3 has 18 residues. This CDR3 is CASSDGVSVQWNTGELFF. CDR3 coding DNA: TGTGCCAGTAGTGACGGGGTCTCCGTCCAGTGGAACACCGGGGAGCTGTTTTTT.

The chain joins TRBV11-2 to TRBJ2-5; D is undetermined. CDR1 is SGHAT, CDR2 FQNNGV, per germline. The CDR3 is made up of 17 amino acids. Trimming stripped 6 bases from V and 5 bases from J, with 25 bases between. CDR3 sequence: CASSEVSWITVDETQYF. The CDR3 DNA is TGTGCCAGCAGTGAGGTGTCATGGATCACCGTCGACGAGACCCAGTACTTC.